These T cell receptor beta chains were read from a single sample in a study of OX40 agonist ivuxolimab in advanced cancers. The protocol was immunoSEQ multiplex PCR, while the TCRdb copy is restricted to in-frame clones and leaves out a portion. Of approximately 20,000 clones in the sample, about 87% were seen once. Sequencing was performed on CD4+ or CD8+ T cells sorted from blood, taken in a trial of the OX40 agonist ivuxolimab. These receptors came from an adult with an advanced solid tumor such as melanoma, head and neck, liver or kidney cancer. Both conserved end residues are part of each CDR3. The order of the fields is D gene, V gene, clone size, J gene, CDR3 protein, CDR3 DNA. A D gene is named only where the DNA matches it firmly. The size entry is marked missing in some rows and otherwise reads once, few, many or a size class.

D gene: .
V gene: TRBV13
clone size: .
J gene: TRBJ2-2
CDR3 protein: CASSFLQGNTGELFF
CDR3 DNA: TGTGCCAGCAGCTTTCTACAGGGTAACACCGGGGAGCTGTTTTTT

D gene: .
V gene: TRBV25-1
clone size: .
J gene: TRBJ2-7
CDR3 protein: CASSGYYEQYF
CDR3 DNA: TGTGCCAGCAGTGGCTACTACGAGCAGTACTTC

D gene: .
V gene: TRBV5-1
clone size: .
J gene: TRBJ1-2
CDR3 protein: CASSPWGGAVDYGYTF
CDR3 DNA: TGCGCCAGCAGCCCATGGGGCGGTGCCGTGGACTATGGCTACACCTTC

D gene: .
V gene: TRBV6-5
clone size: .
J gene: TRBJ1-2
CDR3 protein: CASSNADSLVHGYTF
CDR3 DNA: TGTGCCAGCAGTAACGCGGACAGCCTAGTCCATGGCTACACCTTC

D gene: TRBD2
V gene: TRBV9
clone size: .
J gene: TRBJ2-7
CDR3 protein: CASSPGGAYEQYF
CDR3 DNA: TGTGCCAGCAGCCCCGGGGGGGCCTACGAGCAGTACTTC

D gene: TRBD1
V gene: TRBV2
clone size: .
J gene: TRBJ1-2
CDR3 protein: CASTPLTGPGYGYTF
CDR3 DNA: TGTGCCAGCACCCCTCTGACAGGGCCGGGCTATGGCTACACCTTC

D gene: .
V gene: TRBV25-1
clone size: .
J gene: TRBJ2-7
CDR3 protein: CASSELSEAYEQYF
CDR3 DNA: TGTGCCAGCAGTGAACTCAGTGAAGCCTACGAGCAGTACTTC

D gene: TRBD1
V gene: TRBV15
clone size: .
J gene: TRBJ2-7
CDR3 protein: CATSKVGTGSTYEQYF
CDR3 DNA: TGTGCCACCAGCAAAGTAGGGACAGGGAGTACCTACGAGCAGTACTTC

D gene: .
V gene: TRBV7-9
clone size: .
J gene: TRBJ1-4
CDR3 protein: CATSRASEEKLFF
CDR3 DNA: TGTGCCACATCCCGGGCAAGCGAGGAAAAACTGTTTTTT

D gene: .
V gene: TRBV5-6
clone size: .
J gene: TRBJ2-5
CDR3 protein: CASSFWGGPDYQETQYF
CDR3 DNA: TGTGCCAGCAGCTTCTGGGGGGGCCCAGATTATCAAGAGACCCAGTACTTC

D gene: TRBD1
V gene: TRBV14
clone size: .
J gene: TRBJ1-1
CDR3 protein: CASSQVGTGDTEAFF
CDR3 DNA: TGTGCCAGCAGCCAGGTCGGGACAGGGGACACTGAAGCTTTCTTT

D gene: TRBD1
V gene: TRBV14
clone size: once
J gene: TRBJ1-2
CDR3 protein: CASSRTGGGRWGYTF
CDR3 DNA: TGTGCCAGCAGCCGGACAGGGGGGGGCCGGTGGGGCTACACCTTC

D gene: .
V gene: TRBV5-6
clone size: once
J gene: TRBJ1-2
CDR3 protein: CASSLGGVLDGYTF
CDR3 DNA: TGTGCCAGCAGCTTGGGCGGGGTTCTAGATGGCTACACCTTC

D gene: .
V gene: TRBV27
clone size: .
J gene: TRBJ2-1
CDR3 protein: CASSFGTGRYNEQFF
CDR3 DNA: TGTGCCAGCAGTTTTGGGACTGGCCGTTACAATGAGCAGTTCTTC

D gene: .
V gene: TRBV7-6
clone size: .
J gene: TRBJ2-5
CDR3 protein: CASSPRDSRRFEQETQYF
CDR3 DNA: TGTGCCAGCAGCCCCCGGGACTCCAGACGATTTGAACAAGAGACCCAGTACTTC

D gene: .
V gene: TRBV4-1
clone size: .
J gene: TRBJ2-6
CDR3 protein: CASSQDIIGSGANVLTF
CDR3 DNA: TGCGCCAGCAGCCAAGATATAATCGGTTCTGGGGCCAACGTCCTGACTTTC

D gene: .
V gene: TRBV7-3
clone size: .
J gene: TRBJ2-7
CDR3 protein: CASSATGTVYEQYF
CDR3 DNA: TGTGCCAGCAGCGCTACCGGGACGGTATACGAGCAGTACTTC

D gene: TRBD1
V gene: TRBV6-1
clone size: .
J gene: TRBJ1-1
CDR3 protein: CASSLTGYTEAFF
CDR3 DNA: TGTGCCAGCAGCTTGACAGGGTACACTGAAGCTTTCTTT

D gene: .
V gene: TRBV18
clone size: .
J gene: TRBJ2-2
CDR3 protein: CASSSGAGELFF
CDR3 DNA: TGTGCCAGCTCGTCGGGGGCCGGGGAGCTGTTTTTT

D gene: .
V gene: TRBV5-1
clone size: .
J gene: TRBJ2-1
CDR3 protein: CASSLEQGWYEQFF
CDR3 DNA: TGCGCCAGCAGCCTCGAACAGGGATGGTATGAGCAGTTCTTC

D gene: TRBD1
V gene: TRBV7-9
clone size: .
J gene: TRBJ2-3
CDR3 protein: CASTSPGQDEHTQYF
CDR3 DNA: TGTGCCAGCACCTCTCCGGGACAGGACGAACATACGCAGTATTTT

D gene: TRBD1
V gene: TRBV19
clone size: .
J gene: TRBJ2-5
CDR3 protein: CASSKDREETQYF
CDR3 DNA: TGTGCCAGTAGTAAGGACAGGGAAGAGACCCAGTACTTC

D gene: TRBD1
V gene: TRBV11-2
clone size: .
J gene: TRBJ2-2
CDR3 protein: CASSRTGDTGELFF
CDR3 DNA: TGTGCCAGCAGCCGCACAGGGGACACCGGGGAGCTGTTTTTT

D gene: .
V gene: TRBV7-9
clone size: .
J gene: TRBJ1-4
CDR3 protein: CASSFSGEEKLFF
CDR3 DNA: TGTGCCAGCAGCTTTAGTGGAGAGGAAAAACTGTTTTTT

D gene: .
V gene: TRBV7-9
clone size: .
J gene: TRBJ2-2
CDR3 protein: CASSPNTGELFF
CDR3 DNA: TGTGCCAGCAGCCCTAACACCGGGGAGCTGTTTTTT

D gene: .
V gene: TRBV11-2
clone size: .
J gene: TRBJ2-7
CDR3 protein: CASSPEFLDMGEQYF
CDR3 DNA: TGTGCCAGCAGCCCGGAATTTCTTGATATGGGTGAGCAGTACTTC

D gene: .
V gene: TRBV6-5
clone size: .
J gene: TRBJ1-5
CDR3 protein: CASSQGSGNQPQHF
CDR3 DNA: TGTGCCAGCAGCCAAGGGAGTGGCAATCAGCCCCAGCATTTT

D gene: TRBD1
V gene: TRBV13
clone size: .
J gene: TRBJ1-1
CDR3 protein: CASSLGTDTEAFF
CDR3 DNA: TGTGCCAGCAGCCTCGGGACAGACACTGAAGCTTTCTTT

D gene: .
V gene: TRBV9
clone size: .
J gene: TRBJ2-1
CDR3 protein: CASSVGGGTGQFF
CDR3 DNA: TGTGCCAGCAGCGTAGGGGGAGGGACAGGGCAGTTCTTC

D gene: .
V gene: TRBV11-1
clone size: few
J gene: TRBJ1-2
CDR3 protein: CATNGMDGYTF
CDR3 DNA: TGTGCCACGAACGGGATGGATGGCTACACCTTC

D gene: TRBD1
V gene: TRBV28
clone size: .
J gene: TRBJ2-2
CDR3 protein: CASSSWDRENTGELFF
CDR3 DNA: TGTGCCAGCAGTTCGTGGGACAGAGAAAACACCGGGGAGCTGTTTTTT

D gene: .
V gene: TRBV5-4
clone size: .
J gene: TRBJ1-2
CDR3 protein: CASSLGQARYGYTF
CDR3 DNA: TGTGCCAGCAGCTTGGGACAGGCGCGCTATGGCTACACCTTC

D gene: .
V gene: TRBV6-5
clone size: once
J gene: TRBJ1-1
CDR3 protein: CASSYLWGYTEAFF
CDR3 DNA: TGTGCCAGCAGTTACCTATGGGGGTACACTGAAGCTTTCTTT

D gene: .
V gene: TRBV11-2
clone size: .
J gene: TRBJ1-1
CDR3 protein: CASSLGNAEAFF
CDR3 DNA: TGTGCCAGCAGCCTCGGCAACGCTGAAGCTTTCTTT

D gene: .
V gene: TRBV4-1
clone size: .
J gene: TRBJ2-7
CDR3 protein: CASSQDLGGAYEQYF
CDR3 DNA: TGCGCCAGCAGCCAAGACTTGGGGGGCGCTTACGAGCAGTACTTC

D gene: .
V gene: TRBV4-3
clone size: .
J gene: TRBJ1-3
CDR3 protein: CASSQDRWGAGNTIYF
CDR3 DNA: TGCGCCAGCAGCCAAGATAGGTGGGGGGCTGGAAACACCATATATTTT

D gene: TRBD2
V gene: TRBV7-7
clone size: .
J gene: TRBJ2-5
CDR3 protein: CASSRLRGGGETQYF
CDR3 DNA: TGTGCCAGCAGCCGACTCCGTGGGGGAGGGGAGACCCAGTACTTC

D gene: TRBD2
V gene: TRBV7-3
clone size: .
J gene: TRBJ2-5
CDR3 protein: CASSSAGGEETQYF
CDR3 DNA: TGTGCCAGCAGCTCAGCGGGGGGTGAAGAGACCCAGTACTTC

D gene: .
V gene: TRBV27
clone size: .
J gene: TRBJ1-1
CDR3 protein: CASSLGSHTEAFF
CDR3 DNA: TGTGCCAGCAGTTTGGGAAGCCACACTGAAGCTTTCTTT

D gene: TRBD1
V gene: TRBV5-1
clone size: .
J gene: TRBJ2-7
CDR3 protein: CASSLNSETGPYEQYF
CDR3 DNA: TGCGCCAGCAGCTTGAATTCCGAGACAGGGCCCTACGAGCAGTACTTC

D gene: .
V gene: TRBV7-9
clone size: .
J gene: TRBJ1-2
CDR3 protein: CASRWGDYGYTF
CDR3 DNA: TGTGCCAGCAGGTGGGGGGACTATGGCTACACCTTC

D gene: TRBD2
V gene: TRBV9
clone size: .
J gene: TRBJ2-1
CDR3 protein: CASSVGAGTGNEQFF
CDR3 DNA: TGTGCCAGCAGCGTAGGAGCGGGGACTGGGAATGAGCAGTTCTTC

D gene: .
V gene: TRBV4-2
clone size: few
J gene: TRBJ1-5
CDR3 protein: CASSSSGSGDQPQHF
CDR3 DNA: TGTGCCAGCAGCTCCTCAGGGTCCGGGGATCAGCCCCAGCATTTT

D gene: TRBD1
V gene: TRBV5-4
clone size: .
J gene: TRBJ2-3
CDR3 protein: CASSFTGDRDTQYF
CDR3 DNA: TGTGCCAGCAGCTTTACAGGGGATCGAGATACGCAGTATTTT

D gene: .
V gene: TRBV5-5
clone size: .
J gene: TRBJ1-1
CDR3 protein: CASSPTRWGTEAFF
CDR3 DNA: TGTGCCAGCAGCCCGACCAGATGGGGCACTGAAGCTTTCTTT

D gene: .
V gene: TRBV27
clone size: .
J gene: TRBJ1-1
CDR3 protein: CASSLGGPSTEAFF
CDR3 DNA: TGTGCCAGCAGTTTGGGAGGGCCGAGCACTGAAGCTTTCTTT

D gene: .
V gene: TRBV9
clone size: .
J gene: TRBJ2-2
CDR3 protein: CASSVKTGELFF
CDR3 DNA: TGTGCCAGCAGCGTAAAAACCGGGGAGCTGTTTTTT

D gene: TRBD1
V gene: TRBV6-1
clone size: .
J gene: TRBJ1-2
CDR3 protein: CASSGRTGRLYYGYTF
CDR3 DNA: TGTGCCAGCAGTGGAAGGACAGGGCGGCTCTACTATGGCTACACCTTC

D gene: .
V gene: TRBV6-5
clone size: .
J gene: TRBJ2-7
CDR3 protein: CASSVSNEGGYEQYF
CDR3 DNA: TGTGCCAGCAGTGTGAGTAATGAGGGCGGGTACGAGCAGTACTTC

D gene: TRBD1
V gene: TRBV11-2
clone size: few
J gene: TRBJ1-2
CDR3 protein: CASSQGQDGYTF
CDR3 DNA: TGTGCCAGCAGCCAGGGACAGGATGGCTACACCTTC

D gene: .
V gene: TRBV27
clone size: .
J gene: TRBJ2-7
CDR3 protein: CASSLSKAYEQYF
CDR3 DNA: TGTGCCAGCAGTTTATCGAAGGCTTACGAGCAGTACTTC

D gene: .
V gene: TRBV9
clone size: .
J gene: TRBJ1-5
CDR3 protein: CASSATPGGEPQHF
CDR3 DNA: TGTGCCAGCAGCGCTACCCCTGGGGGAGAGCCCCAGCATTTT

D gene: .
V gene: TRBV6-5
clone size: few
J gene: TRBJ1-4
CDR3 protein: CASSSSSNELFF
CDR3 DNA: TGTGCCAGCAGTTCCTCCTCTAATGAACTGTTTTTT

D gene: TRBD1
V gene: TRBV9
clone size: once
J gene: TRBJ1-1
CDR3 protein: CASMGQGNPEAFF
CDR3 DNA: TGTGCCAGCATGGGACAGGGGAATCCTGAAGCTTTCTTT

D gene: .
V gene: TRBV5-6
clone size: large
J gene: TRBJ1-1
CDR3 protein: CASSLADNTEAFF
CDR3 DNA: TGTGCCAGCAGCCTCGCGGATAACACTGAAGCTTTCTTT

D gene: .
V gene: TRBV9
clone size: .
J gene: TRBJ1-1
CDR3 protein: CASSVGGATEAFF
CDR3 DNA: TGTGCCAGCAGCGTAGGGGGAGCCACTGAAGCTTTCTTT

D gene: TRBD2
V gene: TRBV11-2
clone size: .
J gene: TRBJ2-5
CDR3 protein: CASGGTSGEQETQYF
CDR3 DNA: TGTGCCAGCGGGGGGACTAGCGGGGAGCAAGAGACCCAGTACTTC

D gene: TRBD1
V gene: TRBV7-9
clone size: .
J gene: TRBJ1-2
CDR3 protein: CASSEQGAPSNYGYTF
CDR3 DNA: TGTGCCAGCAGCGAACAGGGGGCGCCGAGCAACTATGGCTACACCTTC

D gene: TRBD1
V gene: TRBV7-9
clone size: .
J gene: TRBJ1-1
CDR3 protein: CASSAWTGGETEAFF
CDR3 DNA: TGTGCCAGCAGCGCATGGACAGGGGGCGAGACTGAAGCTTTCTTT

D gene: .
V gene: TRBV11-3
clone size: .
J gene: TRBJ1-1
CDR3 protein: CASSFGGTNTEAFF
CDR3 DNA: TGTGCCAGCAGCTTCGGGGGCACGAACACTGAAGCTTTCTTT